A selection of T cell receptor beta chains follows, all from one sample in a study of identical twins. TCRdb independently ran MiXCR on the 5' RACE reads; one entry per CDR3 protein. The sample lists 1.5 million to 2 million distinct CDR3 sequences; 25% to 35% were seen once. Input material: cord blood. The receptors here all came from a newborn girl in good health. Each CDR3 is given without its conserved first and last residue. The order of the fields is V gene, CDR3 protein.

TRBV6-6	ASSYTRDEQF
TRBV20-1	SGQIIASSTDTQY
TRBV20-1	SARSASGLYQF
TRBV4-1	ASSQIHGTNTEAF
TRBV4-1	ASSQTGSGYT
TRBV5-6	ASSLDQAWGNEQF
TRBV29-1	SVEGQGIGYEQY
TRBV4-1	ASSQVPGLAYDTQY
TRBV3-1	ASSQVAGYEQY
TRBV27	ASSRREGTRQNEQF
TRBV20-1	SAREWGHQETQY
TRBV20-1	SARAPRGGGALIYEQY
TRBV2	ASSEGNTGELF
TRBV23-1	ASSQSAVNEQSTDTQY
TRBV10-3	AISSGTVHSYEQY
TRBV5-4	ASSSTSGGTGELF
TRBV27	ASSPIAGAPKVEQF
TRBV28	ASRIAALLNEQY
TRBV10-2	ASSDRVTNYGYT
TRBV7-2	ASSLGGISRY
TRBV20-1	SANTGEGTLYEQY
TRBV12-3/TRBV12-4	ASSRRFGGGDTQY
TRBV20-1	SAERGNEQF
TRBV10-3	AISGSGRNTETF
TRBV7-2	AISLLGASYEQY
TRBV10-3	AISDGTASYEQY
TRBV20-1	SARETSGSGNEQY
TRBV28	ASSSPGAGDVDTQY
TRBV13	ASSPSRDSALNYGYT
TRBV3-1	ASSQGYVGNQPQH
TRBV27	ASSRRTVEKLF
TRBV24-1	AVVPGRHNEKLF
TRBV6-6	ASSQPDRGNEQF
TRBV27	ASSRDLTWGEAF
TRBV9	ASSPWGTDTQY
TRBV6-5	ASSMGRIFYEQY
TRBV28	ASLRAFLSPLH
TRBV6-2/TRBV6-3	VSSYAGTPDTQY
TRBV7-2	ASSLVPTGVQDYGYT
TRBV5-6	ASSLEGPYSYEQY
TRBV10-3	AIKDPGDTQY
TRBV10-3	AIRATGMNTEAF
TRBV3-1	ASSQDQGFGNGYT
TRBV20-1	SATGGLGRNYGYT
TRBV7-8	ASSRGGSISDYT
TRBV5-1	ASTGLPYNEQY
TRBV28	ASGLAETYEQY
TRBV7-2	ASRHRPAGGPHEQY